The present T cell receptor beta chain was sequenced within a study of cytomegalovirus exposure and HLA in healthy donors. Only in-frame clones appear in the TCRdb table, and some are missing; sequencing was by immunoSEQ multiplex PCR. This sample has under 50,000 clones, with around 94% found just once. CDR3 length: 16 residues. CDR1 is SGHAT, CDR2 FQNNGV, per germline. J lost 4 bases, V lost 5 bases, and 7 bases had no gene match. This clonotype was sampled from a woman between 18 and 29 years old in good health and CMV-seropositive. The V and J genes are TRBV11-2 and TRBJ2-2; TRBD1 matches at 10 bases. Material: PBMCs. The CDR3: CASSATRTGGTGELFF. In DNA, the CDR3 is TGTGCCAGCAGCGCTACTCGGACAGGGGGCACCGGGGAGCTGTTTTTT.